The rows below give T cell receptor beta chains drawn from one sample of a study of T cell changes during pregnancy in multiple sclerosis. Clones were sequenced by immunoSEQ multiplex PCR, and TCRdb holds only the in-frame ones, with some missing. Of around 69,000 clones in the sample, roughly 90% were seen once. The starting material was peripheral blood, obtained in the third trimester of pregnancy. The receptor source for this set is a female donor with multiple sclerosis, enrolled in a pregnancy study. Each CDR3 is given with its conserved first and last residue. A D gene is named only where the DNA matches it firmly. Clone size is shown for a subset of rows, as once, few, many or a class of expanded clone.

TRBV14	.	TRBJ2-2	.	TGTGCCAGCAGCCAAGATTGGACAGGGGAGCTGTTTTTT	CASSQDWTGELFF
TRBV5-1	.	TRBJ2-7	TRBD1	TGCGCCAGCAGCTGGGGACAGGGCCGGAGCTCCTACGAGCAGTACTTC	CASSWGQGRSSYEQYF
TRBV5-4	.	TRBJ2-7	.	TGTGCCAGCAGCTTGGGGCAGTTCTACGAGCAGTACTTC	CASSLGQFYEQYF
TRBV30	once	TRBJ2-7	.	TGTGCCTGGAGATATGGGCAAGGGGATGCGGACGAGCAGTACTTC	CAWRYGQGDADEQYF
TRBV30	.	TRBJ2-7	.	TGTGCCTGCCGTCCTCCCGGGTACGAGCAGTACTTC	CACRPPGYEQYF
TRBV28	.	TRBJ2-2	.	TGTGCCAGCAGACCCTTCGAGGGAGGATACACCGGGGAGCTGTTTTTT	CASRPFEGGYTGELFF
TRBV7-2	.	TRBJ1-1	TRBD1	TGTGCCAGCAGCCCACTCGGGGGGACAGGGGTTACTGAAGCTTTCTTT	CASSPLGGTGVTEAFF
TRBV29-1	.	TRBJ2-5	TRBD2	TGCAGCGTTACCGGGACTAGCGGGGGGGGTGAGACCCAGTACTTC	CSVTGTSGGGETQYF
TRBV7-6	.	TRBJ1-1	TRBD1	TGTGCCAGCAGTTATAGTATCCCAAGTCAGGGGGCCCGTCACACTGAAGCTTTCTTT	CASSYSIPSQGARHTEAFF
TRBV4-1	.	TRBJ2-5	TRBD1	TGCGCCAGCAGCCAAGCAGGGACAGAAGAGACCCAGTACTTC	CASSQAGTEETQYF
TRBV6-1	.	TRBJ2-7	.	TGTGCCAGCAGTGAAGTCGGGGTTGGAGAGCAGTACTTC	CASSEVGVGEQYF
TRBV7-2	.	TRBJ2-7	TRBD2	TGTGCCAGCAGCCCCCGGGGGCGGGGGGCCTCAACCTACGAGCAGTACTTC	CASSPRGRGASTYEQYF
TRBV5-4	.	TRBJ2-5	TRBD2	TGTGCCAGCAGCTTGGTACAGCGGGGAGAGACCCAGTACTTC	CASSLVQRGETQYF
TRBV5-4	.	TRBJ2-1	.	TGTGCCAGCAGCTTGACGGGGGATTCCTACAATGAGCAGTTCTTC	CASSLTGDSYNEQFF
TRBV30	.	TRBJ1-5	.	TGTGCCTGGAGACTACCCAATAGCAATCAGCCCCAGCATTTT	CAWRLPNSNQPQHF
TRBV5-1	.	TRBJ1-6	TRBD1	TGCGCCAGCAGCTTGGTTGGGGTGGGACAGGGGGACTCACCCCTCCACTTT	CASSLVGVGQGDSPLHF
TRBV18	.	TRBJ2-5	.	TGTGCCAGCTCACCTGGCTTGGAGACCCAGTACTTC	CASSPGLETQYF
TRBV27	once	TRBJ2-3	.	TGTGCCAGCAGTTTGGCAAGTCGCACAGATACGCAGTATTTT	CASSLASRTDTQYF
TRBV6-1	.	TRBJ2-5	TRBD2	TGTGCCAGCAGTGGCAGGACTAGCGGGGAGACCCAGTACTTC	CASSGRTSGETQYF
TRBV5-1	few	TRBJ1-1	.	TGCGCCAGCTCACAGGGTGCCATGAACACTGAAGCTTTCTTT	CASSQGAMNTEAFF
TRBV5-5	.	TRBJ2-3	.	TGTGCCAGCAGCGCTATACTGAATGGAGATACGCAGTATTTT	CASSAILNGDTQYF
TRBV5-5	.	TRBJ1-2	.	TGTGCCAGCAGCTTGGATATACAGATCTACTACTATGGCTACACCTTC	CASSLDIQIYYYGYTF
TRBV11-2	.	TRBJ2-1	.	TGTGCCAGCAGCTTAGCCGGGGTATACAATGAGCAGTTCTTC	CASSLAGVYNEQFF
TRBV10-1	once	TRBJ2-2	TRBD1	TGCGCCAGCAATTCTGGGACAGTTGGCGGGGAGCTGTTTTTT	CASNSGTVGGELFF
TRBV9	.	TRBJ2-2	.	TGTGCCAGCAGCGTAGACAGGGAGGGCACCGGGGAGCTGTTTTTT	CASSVDREGTGELFF
TRBV11-1	.	TRBJ1-1	.	TGTGCCAGCAGCTTAGGGGGGGACACTGAAGCTTTCTTT	CASSLGGDTEAFF
TRBV6-1	.	TRBJ1-5	TRBD1	TGTGCCAGCAGCGGACAGGGGAATGGGCAGCCCCAGCATTTT	CASSGQGNGQPQHF
TRBV6-1	.	TRBJ1-5	TRBD1	TGTGCCAGCGGGGGGCTAACAGGGGACCCACAGCCCCAGCATTTT	CASGGLTGDPQPQHF
TRBV28	.	TRBJ2-5	.	TGTGCCAGCAGTTTGGCGGGGTTGAGAGAGACCCAGTACTTC	CASSLAGLRETQYF
TRBV5-1	.	TRBJ2-3	TRBD2	TGCGCCAGCAGCTTAGAGTTAGCGGGGGTAGGCACAGATACGCAGTATTTT	CASSLELAGVGTDTQYF
TRBV11-2	.	TRBJ1-1	.	TGTGCCAGCAGCCCTCGTGACAGCATGAACACTGAAGCTTTCTTT	CASSPRDSMNTEAFF
TRBV7-9	once	TRBJ1-5	TRBD1	TGTGCCAGCAGCTTATCGAAAGGGGGCGCAGATCAGCCCCAGCATTTT	CASSLSKGGADQPQHF
TRBV2	once	TRBJ2-5	.	TGTGCCAGCAGTGGTGACACTCGAGAGACCCAGTACTTC	CASSGDTRETQYF
TRBV5-4	.	TRBJ2-3	.	TGTGCCAGCAGCCCAAACCACAGGGAGTCGCAGTATTTT	CASSPNHRESQYF
TRBV5-1	.	TRBJ1-4	.	TGCGCCAGCAGCGTGCAGGGCGGGAGTGAAAAACTGTTTTTT	CASSVQGGSEKLFF
TRBV29-1	.	TRBJ2-7	TRBD2	TGCAGCGTCCGAAGGACTAGTGACGAGCAGTACTTC	CSVRRTSDEQYF
TRBV7-9	few	TRBJ1-4	.	TGTGCCAGCAGAGCCGGGGGAGAGGAAAAACTGTTTTTT	CASRAGGEEKLFF
TRBV9	once	TRBJ2-1	TRBD2	TGTGCCAGCAGCGTTGGGACTAGCGGGAGATACAATGAGCAGTTCTTC	CASSVGTSGRYNEQFF
TRBV10-3	.	TRBJ2-3	.	TGTGCCAGCAGAGGGGTCTCCCCCACAGATACGCAGTATTTT	CASRGVSPTDTQYF